The clone carrying this TCR beta chain was detected a few times. Its matching antigen is unknown. The germline gives CDR1 SGHTA, CDR2 FQGNSA. Deletions cut 5 bases from V and 4 bases from J, with 19 bases between. This CDR3 has 16 amino acids. This specimen belongs to a study of T cells after yellow fever vaccination. Study-level findings and limits: Overall, a small share of clonotypes was seen in both CD4 and CD8 compartments.

Via MiXCR, TCRdb re-called the 5' RACE reads, giving one row per CDR3 protein. The sample shows hundreds of thousands of distinct CDR3 sequences, 9% to 15% of them seen only once. The rearrangement joins TRBV7-2 to TRBJ2-3, with D maybe TRBD2 (6 bases). Sequences were derived from PBMCs, sampled on the day of the yellow fever booster vaccination. This TCR was sampled from a young man who received the YFV17D yellow fever vaccine. CDR3 region: CASSRGSGGTSDTQYF. CDR3 in DNA: TGTGCCAGCAGCAGGGGTAGCGGCGGGACGTCAGATACGCAGTATTTT.